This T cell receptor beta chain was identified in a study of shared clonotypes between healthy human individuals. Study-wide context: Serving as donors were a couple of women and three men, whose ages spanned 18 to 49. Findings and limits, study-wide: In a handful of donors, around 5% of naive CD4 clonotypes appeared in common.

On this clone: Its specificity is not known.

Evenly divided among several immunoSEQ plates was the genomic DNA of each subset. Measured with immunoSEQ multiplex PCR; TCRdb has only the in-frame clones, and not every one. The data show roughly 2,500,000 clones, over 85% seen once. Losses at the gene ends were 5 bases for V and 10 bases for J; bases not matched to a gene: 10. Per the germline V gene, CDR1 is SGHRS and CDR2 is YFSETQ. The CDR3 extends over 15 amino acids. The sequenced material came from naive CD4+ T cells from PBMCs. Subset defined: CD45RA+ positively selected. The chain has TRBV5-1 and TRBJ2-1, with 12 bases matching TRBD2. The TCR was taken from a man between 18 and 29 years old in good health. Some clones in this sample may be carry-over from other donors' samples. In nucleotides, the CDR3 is TGCGCCAGCAGTCCGGGGCTAGCGGGAGGGCCCGAGCAGTTCTTC. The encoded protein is CASSPGLAGGPEQFF.